The clone carrying this TCR beta chain was observed a few times. Its antigen is unknown. The V end was cut by 3 bases, the J end by 5 bases, with 8 bases between. The CDR3 contains 13 residues. Germline lookup yields CDR1 KGHSH and CDR2 LQKENI. The sample is drawn from a study of shared clonotypes between healthy human individuals. Original handling: Filtering differed for immunoSEQ, which gave only junction sequences without quality scores. The protocol was immunoSEQ multiplex PCR, while the TCRdb copy is restricted to in-frame clones and leaves out a portion. For V, J and clone size, that table is used; D and trimming come from the DNA. The data show some 500,000 clones, roughly 78% seen once. General study findings and limits: Since donors were few, the genetic and exposure-history diversity represented was limited.

The rearrangement links TRBV18 to TRBJ1-5; D is unclear. The receptor was isolated from a woman aged 40 to 55 in good health. Some clones in this sample may be carry-over from other donors' samples. Source material: PBMCs. In DNA form, the CDR3 reads TGTGCCAGCTCACCGGACTACGATCAGCCCCAGCATTTT. Its protein is CASSPDYDQPQHF.